These T cell receptor beta chains were read from a single sample in a study of cytomegalovirus exposure and HLA in healthy donors. Sequencing was performed with immunoSEQ multiplex PCR; in TCRdb, only in-frame clones are kept and a portion is missing. The data hold approximately 51,000 clones, with around three quarters observed a single time. Sequencing used PBMCs. These receptors all come from a man aged 25 to 45 in good health and CMV-seronegative. CDR3s include the opening cysteine and the closing phenylalanine or tryptophan. D genes are given only for firm matches. The size entry is marked missing in some rows and otherwise reads once, few, many or a size class.

once,TRBV5-8,TRBD1,19,TRBJ1-1,CASSTGTGGAGREDTEAFF,TGTGCCAGCAGCACCGGGACAGGGGGCGCCGGGCGGGAAGACACTGAAGCTTTCTTT
once,TRBV4-1,-,17,TRBJ2-5,CASSQGFSYHRRETQYF,TGCGCCAGCAGCCAAGGATTCTCTTACCACAGGAGAGAGACCCAGTACTTC
-,TRBV4-1,-,14,TRBJ1-4,CASSQFPSNEKLFF,TGCGCCAGCAGCCAATTCCCGTCCAATGAAAAACTGTTTTTT
-,TRBV11-2,TRBD2,14,TRBJ2-5,CASSPRTSRETQYF,TGTGCCAGCAGCCCCCGGACTAGTAGGGAGACCCAGTACTTC
-,TRBV7-9,-,13,TRBJ2-1,CASSLAGRGEQFF,TGTGCCAGCAGCTTAGCGGGACGGGGGGAGCAGTTCTTC
-,TRBV7-6,TRBD2,15,TRBJ2-3,CASSPGTSYTDTQYF,TGTGCCAGCAGCCCCGGGACTAGTTACACAGATACGCAGTATTTT
-,TRBV30,-,13,TRBJ1-1,CAWRRTVNSEAFF,TGTGCCTGGAGAAGGACAGTGAACTCTGAAGCTTTCTTT
-,TRBV14,-,14,TRBJ2-2,CASSQEAVTGELFF,TGTGCCAGCAGCCAAGAAGCGGTTACCGGGGAGCTGTTTTTT
-,TRBV5-1,-,14,TRBJ1-3,CASSLQGGGNTIYF,TGCGCCAGCAGCTTGCAGGGAGGCGGAAACACCATATATTTT
-,TRBV5-4,TRBD1,13,TRBJ1-1,CASSLGGTDEAFF,TGTGCCAGCAGCTTGGGCGGGACAGATGAAGCTTTCTTT
-,TRBV10-1,TRBD2,12,TRBJ2-2,CASSLAAGELFF,TGCGCCAGCAGTCTAGCGGCCGGGGAGCTGTTTTTT
-,TRBV29-1,-,14,TRBJ1-1,CSVHWGTPNTEAFF,TGCAGCGTCCACTGGGGCACCCCGAACACTGAAGCTTTCTTT
few,TRBV11-2,-,17,TRBJ2-6,CASRLLGGRSGANVLTF,TGTGCCAGCAGGCTCCTCGGAGGCCGCTCTGGGGCCAACGTCCTGACTTTC
-,TRBV30,-,15,TRBJ1-5,CAWSDPTVSNQPQHF,TGTGCCTGGAGTGACCCAACAGTTAGCAATCAGCCCCAGCATTTT
-,TRBV7-8,-,13,TRBJ2-1,CASSPRTYNEQFF,TGTGCCAGCAGTCCTAGGACCTACAATGAGCAGTTCTTC
few,TRBV2,TRBD2,15,TRBJ2-1,CASSSSGSPMNEQFF,TGTGCCAGCAGTAGTAGCGGGAGCCCCATGAATGAGCAGTTCTTC
-,TRBV15,TRBD2,16,TRBJ2-7,CATSSEFLAGVYEQYF,TGTGCCACCAGCAGTGAATTTCTAGCGGGAGTATACGAGCAGTACTTC
-,TRBV4-1,-,16,TRBJ2-3,CASSPQGIQGTDTQYF,TGCGCCAGCAGCCCTCAAGGGATTCAGGGTACAGATACGCAGTATTTT
-,TRBV10-1,TRBD2,16,TRBJ2-2,CASSRAQGGWAGELFF,TGCGCCAGCAGCCGGGCCCAGGGAGGGTGGGCCGGGGAGCTGTTTTTT
-,TRBV10-1,-,12,TRBJ2-7,CASSPRGYEQYF,TGCGCCAGCAGCCCCAGGGGCTACGAGCAGTACTTC
-,TRBV4-1,-,11,TRBJ2-2,CASTSAGELFF,TGCGCCAGCACCAGCGCCGGGGAGCTGTTTTTT
-,TRBV5-1,TRBD1,16,TRBJ1-3,CASSFYRGRRGNTIYF,TGCGCCAGCAGCTTCTACAGGGGGAGAAGAGGAAACACCATATATTTT
few,TRBV4-1,-,14,TRBJ2-3,CASSQAGITDTQYF,TGCGCCAGCAGCCAAGCGGGGATCACAGATACGCAGTATTTT
few,TRBV25-1,-,15,TRBJ2-2,CASSDKTVNTGELFF,TGTGCCAGCAGTGATAAGACAGTAAACACCGGGGAGCTGTTTTTT
few,TRBV2,-,13,TRBJ2-7,CASSVDSSYEQYF,TGTGCCAGCAGTGTGGACAGCTCCTACGAGCAGTACTTC
-,TRBV4-2,TRBD2,18,TRBJ2-6,CASSPIAGGYSGANVLTF,TGTGCCAGCAGCCCAATAGCGGGAGGTTACTCTGGGGCCAACGTCCTGACTTTC
-,TRBV18,-,15,TRBJ2-7,CASSPKGAGSYEQYF,TGTGCCAGCTCACCGAAGGGAGCGGGCTCCTACGAGCAGTACTTC
-,TRBV6-1,-,13,TRBJ2-1,CASSDTKDSREFF,TGTGCCAGCAGTGACACAAAGGACAGCCGTGAGTTCTTC
-,TRBV7-9,-,18,TRBJ2-3,CASSPGVTGTPGTDTQYF,TGTGCCAGCAGCCCCGGAGTTACTGGGACTCCCGGCACAGATACGCAGTATTTT
-,TRBV6-5,-,15,TRBJ2-7,CASSPPRGSFHEQYF,TGTGCCAGCAGTCCCCCCCGAGGTAGTTTCCACGAGCAGTACTTC
-,TRBV5-6,TRBD2,18,TRBJ2-7,CASSLGPPRGGRAYEQYF,TGTGCCAGCAGCTTGGGGCCCCCCCGGGGCGGGAGGGCCTACGAGCAGTACTTC
-,TRBV9,-,17,TRBJ1-1,CASSPTGYGRYYTEAFF,TGTGCCAGCAGCCCCACAGGGTACGGCAGATACTACACTGAAGCTTTCTTT
-,TRBV29-1,-,14,TRBJ2-1,CSGGGLSSYNEQFF,TGCAGCGGGGGGGGGCTGAGCTCCTACAATGAGCAGTTCTTC
-,TRBV14,TRBD1,18,TRBJ1-2,CASSPLRGDRGPRDGYTF,TGTGCCAGCAGCCCTCTAAGGGGGGACAGGGGCCCCCGTGATGGCTACACCTTC
-,TRBV4-1,-,14,TRBJ2-7,CASSPGWSSYEQYF,TGCGCCAGCAGCCCAGGGTGGAGCTCCTACGAGCAGTACTTC
-,TRBV10-3,TRBD2,14,TRBJ2-1,CAISLAGGNNEQFF,TGTGCCATCAGCTTAGCGGGAGGCAACAATGAGCAGTTCTTC
few,TRBV29-1,-,11,TRBJ1-4,CSAQGYEKLFF,TGCAGCGCCCAGGGGTACGAAAAACTGTTTTTT
-,TRBV18,-,17,TRBJ2-3,CASSPPARLTSTDTQYF,TGTGCCAGCTCACCACCGGCCAGACTTACTAGCACAGATACGCAGTATTTT
-,TRBV7-9,TRBD2,14,TRBJ2-1,CASSASGSFNEQFF,TGTGCCAGCAGCGCTAGCGGGAGTTTCAATGAGCAGTTCTTC
-,TRBV6-5,TRBD2,15,TRBJ2-1,CASSTTSGNYNEQFF,TGTGCCAGCAGCACCACTAGCGGGAACTACAATGAGCAGTTCTTC
few,TRBV4-1,-,16,TRBJ1-2,CASSQVRQGSNYGYTF,TGCGCCAGCAGCCAAGTAAGGCAGGGTTCTAACTATGGCTACACCTTC
few,TRBV5-6,TRBD1,15,TRBJ2-3,CASSSGTGGTDTQYF,TGTGCCAGCAGTTCCGGGACAGGGGGAACAGATACGCAGTATTTT
-,TRBV6-8,TRBD1,14,TRBJ2-3,CASIPDRAADTQYF,TGTGCCAGCATACCGGACAGGGCCGCAGATACGCAGTATTTT
-,TRBV5-1,-,14,TRBJ2-7,CASSRDSPLDEQYF,TGCGCCAGCAGCCGAGACAGCCCCTTAGACGAGCAGTACTTC
-,TRBV10-2,-,12,TRBJ2-2,CASSDPGRELFF,TGCGCCAGCAGTGACCCGGGAAGGGAGCTGTTTTTT
-,TRBV2,TRBD2,15,TRBJ2-1,CASSESLAGGSEQFF,TGTGCCAGCAGTGAATCCCTAGCGGGAGGCAGTGAGCAGTTCTTC
once,TRBV10-1,-,11,TRBJ1-2,CASCGGYGYTF,TGCGCCAGCTGCGGGGGCTATGGCTACACCTTC
-,TRBV7-6,TRBD1,15,TRBJ1-2,CASSFSDRVDYGYTF,TGTGCCAGCAGCTTCTCGGACAGGGTTGACTATGGCTACACCTTC
-,TRBV19,TRBD2,14,TRBJ2-1,CASSYREDYNEQFF,TGTGCCAGTAGTTACCGGGAGGACTACAATGAGCAGTTCTTC